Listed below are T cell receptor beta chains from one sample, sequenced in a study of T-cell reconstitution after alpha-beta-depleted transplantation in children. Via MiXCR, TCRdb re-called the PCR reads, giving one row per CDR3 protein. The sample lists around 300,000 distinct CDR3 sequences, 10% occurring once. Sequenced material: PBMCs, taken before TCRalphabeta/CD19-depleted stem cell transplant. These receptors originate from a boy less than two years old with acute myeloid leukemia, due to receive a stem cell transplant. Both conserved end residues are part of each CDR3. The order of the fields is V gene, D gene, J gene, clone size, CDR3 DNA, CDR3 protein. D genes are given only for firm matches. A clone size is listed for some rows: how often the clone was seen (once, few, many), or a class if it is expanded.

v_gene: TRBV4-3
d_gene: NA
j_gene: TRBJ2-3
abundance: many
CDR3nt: TGCGCCAGCGGGGGGGCGCTGGGCACAGATACGCAGTATTTT
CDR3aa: CASGGALGTDTQYF

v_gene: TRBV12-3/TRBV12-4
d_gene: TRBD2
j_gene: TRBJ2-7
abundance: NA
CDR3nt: TGTGCCAGCAGTTTAGCACCCGGGACTAGGTACGAGCAGTACTTC
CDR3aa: CASSLAPGTRYEQYF

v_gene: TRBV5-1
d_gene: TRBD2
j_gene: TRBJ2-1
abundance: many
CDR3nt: TGCGCCAGCAGCTTGTTCCTAGCGGGGGGTGAGCAGTTCTTC
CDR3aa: CASSLFLAGGEQFF

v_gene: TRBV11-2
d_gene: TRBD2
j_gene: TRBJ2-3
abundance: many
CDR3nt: TGTGCCAGCAGCAGATCTAGCGGGGGGGCCCCAGATACGCAGTATTTT
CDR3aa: CASSRSSGGAPDTQYF

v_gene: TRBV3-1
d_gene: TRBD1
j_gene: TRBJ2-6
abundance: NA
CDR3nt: TGTGCCAGCTGCCAGAGGACAGGGACCTCTGGGGCCAACGTCCTGACTTTC
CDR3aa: CASCQRTGTSGANVLTF

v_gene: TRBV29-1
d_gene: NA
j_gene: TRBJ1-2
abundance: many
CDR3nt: TGCAGCGCCGAGCGGAGGGGCATCGCACATGGCTACACCTTC
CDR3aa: CSAERRGIAHGYTF

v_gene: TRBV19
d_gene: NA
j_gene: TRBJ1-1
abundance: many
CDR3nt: TGTGCCAGTAGTGAGGGGGTGAACACTGAAGCTTTCTTT
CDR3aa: CASSEGVNTEAFF

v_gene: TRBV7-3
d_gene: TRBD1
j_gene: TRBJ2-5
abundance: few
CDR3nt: TGTGCCAGCAGATCGGACAGGGACGTCAAGACCCAGTACTTC
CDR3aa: CASRSDRDVKTQYF

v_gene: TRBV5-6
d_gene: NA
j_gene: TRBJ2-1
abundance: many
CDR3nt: TGTGCCAGCAGCTTGGGACGCCTCAACAATGAGCAGTTCTTC
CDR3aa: CASSLGRLNNEQFF

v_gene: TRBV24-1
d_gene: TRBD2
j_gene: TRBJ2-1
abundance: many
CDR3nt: TGTGCCACCAGTGATTTAGGGTCGACTAGCGGGGCGATAAATGAGCAGTTCTTC
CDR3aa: CATSDLGSTSGAINEQFF

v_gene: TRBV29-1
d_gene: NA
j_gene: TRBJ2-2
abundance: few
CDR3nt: TGCAGCCTGACCGAGGGCGGGGAGCTGTTTTTT
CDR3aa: CSLTEGGELFF

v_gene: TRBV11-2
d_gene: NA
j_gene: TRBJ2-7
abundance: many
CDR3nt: TGTGCCAGCAGAGGTGGGAGTTCCTACGAGCAGTACTTC
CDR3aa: CASRGGSSYEQYF

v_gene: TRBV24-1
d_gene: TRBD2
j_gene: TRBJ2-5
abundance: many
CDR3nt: TGTGCCGTCGCGGGGGGAGAGACCCAGTACTTC
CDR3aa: CAVAGGETQYF

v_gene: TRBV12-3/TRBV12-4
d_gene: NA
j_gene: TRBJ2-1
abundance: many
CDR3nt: TGTGCCAGCAGTTTTAGGGGAACCACCTCCTACAATGAGCAGTTCTTC
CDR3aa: CASSFRGTTSYNEQFF

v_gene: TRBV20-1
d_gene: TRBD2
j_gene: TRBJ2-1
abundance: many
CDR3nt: TGCAGTGCTAGCCTGAAGGAGGGACTAGCGGACAATGAGCAGTTCTTC
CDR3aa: CSASLKEGLADNEQFF

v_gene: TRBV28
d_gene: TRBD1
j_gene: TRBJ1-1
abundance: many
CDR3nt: TGTGCCAGCACCTATCGGACAGGGTTGAACACTGAAGCTTTCTTT
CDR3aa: CASTYRTGLNTEAFF

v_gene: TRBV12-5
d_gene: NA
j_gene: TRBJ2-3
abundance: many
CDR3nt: TGTGCTAGTGGTCCGGGGCACTTGAGAGATACGCAGTATTTT
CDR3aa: CASGPGHLRDTQYF

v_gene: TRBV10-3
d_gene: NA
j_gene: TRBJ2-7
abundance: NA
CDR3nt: TGTGCCATCAGTGAAAGGGGGAACTCCTACGAGCAGTACTTC
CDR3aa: CAISERGNSYEQYF

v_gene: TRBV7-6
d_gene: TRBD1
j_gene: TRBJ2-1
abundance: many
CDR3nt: TGTGCCAGCAGCTTTTCCGACAGGGGGTCCAATGAGCAGTTCTTC
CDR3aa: CASSFSDRGSNEQFF

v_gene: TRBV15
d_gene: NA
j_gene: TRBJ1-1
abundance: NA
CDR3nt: TGTGCCACCAGCAGAGATAGGGCCGGTGAAGCTTTCTTT
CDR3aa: CATSRDRAGEAFF

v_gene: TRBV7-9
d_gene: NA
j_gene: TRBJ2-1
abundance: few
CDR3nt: TGTGCCAGCAGCTTAGTACAGGGTCATTTCGAGCAGTTCTTC
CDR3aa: CASSLVQGHFEQFF

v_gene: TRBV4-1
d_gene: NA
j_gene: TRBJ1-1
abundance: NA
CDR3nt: TGCGCCAGCAGCCAAGATCGCGCCAGAGGGGGGACTGAAGTTTTCTTT
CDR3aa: CASSQDRARGGTEVFF

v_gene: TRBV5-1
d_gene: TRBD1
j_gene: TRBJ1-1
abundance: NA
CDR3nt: TGCGCCAGCAGCTTGCGAACACAGGGGCACACTGAAGCTTTCTTT
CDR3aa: CASSLRTQGHTEAFF

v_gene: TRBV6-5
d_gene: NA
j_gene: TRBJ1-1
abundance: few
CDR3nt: TGTGCCAGCAGTTACTCGGGGGGGTACACTGAAGCTTTCTTT
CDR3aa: CASSYSGGYTEAFF

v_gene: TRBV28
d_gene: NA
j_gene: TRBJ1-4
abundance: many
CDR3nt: TGTGCCAGCACCAAACAACGACTTTCTAATGAAAAACTGTTTTTT
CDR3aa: CASTKQRLSNEKLFF

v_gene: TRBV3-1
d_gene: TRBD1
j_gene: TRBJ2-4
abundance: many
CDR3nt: TGTGCCAGCAGCTTATGGACAGGGAGTACCAAAAACATTCAGTACTTC
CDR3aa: CASSLWTGSTKNIQYF

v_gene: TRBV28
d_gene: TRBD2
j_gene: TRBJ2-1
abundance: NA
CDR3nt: TGTGCCAGCAGTTTATACAGGGGAACTCCCGTACTAGCGGGCCTGAGCTCCTACAATGAGCAGTTCTTC
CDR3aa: CASSLYRGTPVLAGLSSYNEQFF

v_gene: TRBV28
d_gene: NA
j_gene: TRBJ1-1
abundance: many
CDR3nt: TGTGCCAGCCGAACGGGACTTTGGAACACTGAAGCTTTCTTT
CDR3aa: CASRTGLWNTEAFF

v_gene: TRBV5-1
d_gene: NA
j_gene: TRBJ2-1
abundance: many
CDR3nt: TGCGCCAGCAGCTTACTGGCGGGATCTAATGAGCAGTTCTTC
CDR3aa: CASSLLAGSNEQFF

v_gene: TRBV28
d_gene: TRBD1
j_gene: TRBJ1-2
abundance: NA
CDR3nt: TGTGCCAGCCGGGACAGCAACTATGGCTACACCTTC
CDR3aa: CASRDSNYGYTF

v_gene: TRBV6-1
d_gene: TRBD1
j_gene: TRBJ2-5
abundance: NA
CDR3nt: TGTGCCAGCAGGCTGCCGGGGACAGGGGAGGAGACCCAGTACTTC
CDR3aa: CASRLPGTGEETQYF